This is a list of T cell receptor beta chains from one sample in a study of cytomegalovirus exposure and HLA in healthy donors. Method: immunoSEQ multiplex PCR; TCRdb's copy keeps in-frame clones and lacks some. Its table records about 46,000 clones. Sequencing input: PBMCs. These receptors came from a middle-aged woman in good health and CMV-seronegative. CDR3s include the opening cysteine and the closing phenylalanine or tryptophan. A D gene is named only where the DNA matches it firmly.

d_gene,v_gene,j_gene,CDR3nt,CDR3aa
.,TRBV7-2,TRBJ2-5,TGTGCCAGCAGCTTATTCCCTTCGGTGGAGCAGACCCAGTACTTC,CASSLFPSVEQTQYF
.,TRBV30,TRBJ1-1,TGTGCCTGGAGTGTGGATAACAAGGGGCTGGTTACTGAAGATTTCTTT,CAWSVDNKGLVTEDFF
TRBD2,TRBV7-9,TRBJ2-1,TGTGCCAGCAGCTCCGGGACTAGCGTCTACAATGAGCAGTTCTTC,CASSSGTSVYNEQFF
.,TRBV2,TRBJ2-2,TGTGCCAGCAGTGAAGCGGTACTAGCTAACACCGGGGAGCTGTTTTTT,CASSEAVLANTGELFF
.,TRBV11-2,TRBJ2-2,TGTGCCAGCAGCTTAGGCAGTTACACCGGGGAGCTGTTTTTT,CASSLGSYTGELFF
.,TRBV27,TRBJ2-7,TGTGCCAGCAGTTCACTTACCACTTATTCCTCCTACGAGCAGTACTTC,CASSSLTTYSSYEQYF
.,TRBV7-2,TRBJ2-1,TGTGCCAGCAGCTTTGGGGGCAGGGCCAATGAGCAGTTCTTC,CASSFGGRANEQFF
.,TRBV5-1,TRBJ2-2,TGCGCCAGCAGACCGGGTCCTAACACCGGGGAGCTGTTTTTT,CASRPGPNTGELFF
.,TRBV28,TRBJ2-5,TGTGCCAGCAGTTTTGTTGAAAGCGGCGGGAAAGAGAACCAGTACTTC,CASSFVESGGKENQYF
.,TRBV4-1,TRBJ2-7,TGCGCCAGCAGCCAAGCTCGGACAGAGGGGTACGACTACGAGCAGTACTTC,CASSQARTEGYDYEQYF
.,TRBV7-2,TRBJ1-1,TGTGCCAGCAGCCCCTGGCAGGGTTCGGTTACTGAAGCTTTCTTT,CASSPWQGSVTEAFF
.,TRBV20-1,TRBJ1-5,TGCAGTGCTGGAGGAGATGGGCCCCAGCATTTT,CSAGGDGPQHF
TRBD1,TRBV5-4,TRBJ1-1,TGTGCCAGCAGCTTTACAGGGGGTGTGGCTGAAGCTTTCTTT,CASSFTGGVAEAFF
.,TRBV28,TRBJ1-2,TGTGCCAGCAGTTCCTACCCCCTCAGGGGTGGCTACACCTTC,CASSSYPLRGGYTF
.,TRBV19,TRBJ2-1,TGTGTATTTGGGGGGGACATCTCCTACAATGAGCAGTTCTTC,CVFGGDISYNEQFF
.,TRBV7-2,TRBJ2-5,TGTGCCAGCAGCTTAGCCCTGGGAAGGGGCCAGTACTTC,CASSLALGRGQYF
TRBD1,TRBV6-1,TRBJ2-7,TGTGCCAGCAGCTATGGACAGGGGGCTGGGTACGAGCAGTACTTC,CASSYGQGAGYEQYF
.,TRBV5-8,TRBJ2-1,TGTGCCAGCAGCGTCGACTACCACAATGAGCAGTTCTTC,CASSVDYHNEQFF
TRBD2,TRBV7-2,TRBJ2-7,TGTGCCAGCAGCTTACCAGAGACTAGCGGGGAGAAGGGACCCTACGAGCAGTACTTC,CASSLPETSGEKGPYEQYF
TRBD2,TRBV6-1,TRBJ2-7,TGTGCCAGCAGTGACGCTAGCGGGTACTACGAGCAGTACTTC,CASSDASGYYEQYF
.,TRBV7-2,TRBJ1-5,TGTGCCAGCCGACAGACGGATAGCAATCAGCCCCAGCATTTT,CASRQTDSNQPQHF
.,TRBV6-5,TRBJ2-5,TGTGCCAGCAGTTACTCGGGCGGAGGGACCCAGTACTTC,CASSYSGGGTQYF
TRBD1,TRBV18,TRBJ1-1,TGTGCCAGCTCTTCGGGACAGCCGAGGAACACTGAAGCTTTCTTT,CASSSGQPRNTEAFF
TRBD1,TRBV18,TRBJ2-7,TGTGCCAGCTCACCAAGCAGGACAGGGTTCTCCTACGAGCAGTACTTC,CASSPSRTGFSYEQYF
.,TRBV7-9,TRBJ1-2,TGTGCCAGCAGCTTACAAATTGGGGCCGCGGCTATCTATGGCTACACCTTC,CASSLQIGAAAIYGYTF
.,TRBV5-6,TRBJ2-7,TGTGCCAGCAGCTTTAGCCTTTCCTACGAGCAGTACTTC,CASSFSLSYEQYF
.,TRBV7-5,TRBJ2-1,TGTGCCAGAAGCTTAAGAAGCGGGAGTACCTACAATGAGCAGTTCTTC,CARSLRSGSTYNEQFF
TRBD1,TRBV28,TRBJ2-7,TGTGCCGGTGGGGACAGGGCCTACGAGCAGTACTTC,CAGGDRAYEQYF
.,TRBV18,TRBJ1-3,TGTGCCAGCTCACCCAGGCTCTCTGGAAACACCATATATTTT,CASSPRLSGNTIYF
.,TRBV7-2,TRBJ2-7,TGTGCCAGCAGCTTAGCGGGAGCCCCCGAGCAGTACTTC,CASSLAGAPEQYF
.,TRBV6-5,TRBJ1-1,TGTGCCAGCAGTTACGTGTCCCGTACGGGCACTGAAGCTTTCTTT,CASSYVSRTGTEAFF
TRBD2,TRBV30,TRBJ2-3,TGTGCCTGGAGTAAAAGCGGGGCCCGGGATACGCAGTATTTT,CAWSKSGARDTQYF
.,TRBV7-3,TRBJ1-1,TGTGCCAGCAGCTTAGTCTCGGACACTGAAGCTTTCTTT,CASSLVSDTEAFF
TRBD1,TRBV5-6,TRBJ1-1,TGTGCCAGCAGCATCGGACAGGGCGCCACTGAAGCTTTCTTT,CASSIGQGATEAFF
TRBD2,TRBV5-1,TRBJ2-5,TGCGCCAGCAGCATAGGACTAGCGGGAGGTGAGACCCAGTACTTC,CASSIGLAGGETQYF
.,TRBV6-5,TRBJ2-1,TGTGCCAGCAGGCGGGATAGCTCCGACAATGAGCAGTTCTTC,CASRRDSSDNEQFF
TRBD1,TRBV7-9,TRBJ2-7,TGTGCCAGCAGCTCGACAGGGTACTCCTACGAGCAGTACTTC,CASSSTGYSYEQYF
.,TRBV30,TRBJ1-2,TGTGCCTGGATTTATGGCCGTGGCTACACCTTC,CAWIYGRGYTF
.,TRBV28,TRBJ1-4,TGTGCCAGCACCTTCGGGGGGCCCCCAACTAATGAAAAACTGTTTTTT,CASTFGGPPTNEKLFF
TRBD1,TRBV10-3,TRBJ2-1,TGTGCCATCAGGGCGACAGGGCAATCAAATGAGCAGTTCTTC,CAIRATGQSNEQFF
TRBD2,TRBV14,TRBJ2-3,TGTGCCAGCAGCCAAGACGGGTGGACTAGCGGGCGTGGGGATACGCAGTATTTT,CASSQDGWTSGRGDTQYF
.,TRBV28,TRBJ2-7,TGTGCCAGCAGTTTAGACAGCGCCTTCTACGAGCAGTACTTC,CASSLDSAFYEQYF
.,TRBV2,TRBJ1-5,TGTGCCAGCAGTGCGGGGTTAAGCAATCAGCCCCAGCATTTT,CASSAGLSNQPQHF
.,TRBV27,TRBJ1-5,TGTGCCAGCAGTCCCCTAGGTAGCAATCAGCCCCAGCATTTT,CASSPLGSNQPQHF
TRBD2,TRBV28,TRBJ2-7,TGTGCCAGCAGTCGGACTAGCGGGTGGGAGCAGTACTTC,CASSRTSGWEQYF
TRBD1,TRBV27,TRBJ1-2,TGTGCCAGCAGCCCTGGGACAGGGGTGGGCGGCTACACCTTC,CASSPGTGVGGYTF
TRBD2,TRBV13,TRBJ2-7,TGTGCCAGCAGCTTAAAGCGGGAAATCTCCTACGAGCAGTACTTC,CASSLKREISYEQYF